Presented here are 8 T cell receptor beta chains from one specimen sequenced in a study of cytomegalovirus exposure and HLA in healthy donors. In the PCR, 60 Vbeta and 13 Jbeta primers were used. Libraries were prepared by immunoSEQ multiplex PCR; TCRdb keeps only in-frame clonotypes and omits some of them. The data contain about 82,000 clones, roughly 74% of them singletons. The sequencing sample was made of PBMCs. These receptors all come from a woman aged 50 to 60 in good health and CMV-seropositive.

The chain has TRBV14 and TRBJ2-5; maybe TRBD1 (5 bases). CDR1 SGHDN and CDR2 FVKESK come from the germline V gene. V was pared by 1 base and J by 4 bases, with 13 bases between. The CDR3 consists of 15 residues. The CDR3 sequence is CASSQAQGYGETQYF. The DNA for the CDR3 is TGTGCCAGCAGCCAAGCCCAGGGTTATGGAGAGACCCAGTACTTC.

The genes are TRBV4-1 and TRBJ2-1; 7 bases line up with TRBD2. This CDR3 is 17 amino acids long. The germline gives CDR1 MGHRA, CDR2 YSYEKL. V lost 3 bases and J lost 4; bases outside the gene matches: 12. The CDR3 DNA follows: TGCGCCAGCAGCCACTCAGGTGGGCTAGCGGCATACAATGAGCAGTTCTTC. The encoded protein is CASSHSGGLAAYNEQFF.

J is TRBJ2-3 and V is TRBV28, with a possible D match to TRBD1 (8 bases). V was cut by 6 bases and J by 4 bases, with 20 bases left in between. This CDR3 spans 16 amino acids. Germline V gene data show CDR1 as MDHEN and CDR2 as SYDVKM. CDR3 nucleotide sequence: TGTGCCAGCAGAGGACAGGGTCGCGGGAGAGCAGATACGCAGTATTTT. It codes for CASRGQGRGRADTQYF.

V is TRBV13 and J is TRBJ2-1; 11 bases agree with TRBD2. CDR3 size: 16 residues. The trim removed 8 bases at V and 6 bases at J, leaving 12 bases unmatched. CDR1 and CDR2 from the germline V gene are PRHDT and FYEKMQ (reference sequence). CDR3 sequence (DNA): TGTGCCAGCGGTCCCAGAACTAGCGGGAGATTCAATGAGCAGTTCTTC. Encoded protein: CASGPRTSGRFNEQFF.

This rearrangement joins TRBV2 to TRBJ2-2, with TRBD2 matching 13 bases. Germline lookup yields CDR1 SNHLY and CDR2 FYNNEI. CDR3 length: 18 amino acids. V shed 4 bases, J shed 1 base, and the junction held 6 bases outside the gene matches. The CDR3 protein is CASSVPGLAGRNTGELFF. The CDR3 nucleotides read TGTGCCAGCAGTGTGCCGGGACTAGCGGGGAGGAACACCGGGGAGCTGTTTTTT.

The rearrangement links TRBV28 to TRBJ1-1, with TRBD1 as a possible D gene (6 bases). Germline V CDR1 and CDR2: MDHEN, SYDVKM. This CDR3 spans 13 amino acids. V lost 5 bases to trimming and J lost 5 bases, with 12 bases between them. The CDR3 sequence is CASSRGGRTEAFF. In nucleotides, the CDR3 is TGTGCCAGCAGTCGGGGGGGCAGGACTGAAGCTTTCTTT.

The rearrangement uses TRBV5-1 and TRBJ2-5, with TRBD2 matching 8 bases. The closer fit of TRBJ2-7 to the DNA end suggests the J call may be wrong. Germline CDR1 SGHRS, CDR2 YFSETQ. The CDR3 length is 14 residues. The CDR3 reads CASTLGREAYEQYF. The CDR3 DNA follows: TGCGCCAGCACCCTCGGGCGGGAGGCCTACGAGCAGTACTTC.

A few counts support this clone. The V and J genes are TRBV2 and TRBJ2-5; no reliable D call. CDR3 length equals 17 residues. Looked up from germline, CDR1 is SNHLY and CDR2 is FYNNEI. V was clipped by 6 bases and J by 5 bases, with 25 bases between them. DNA for the CDR3: TGTGCCAGCAGCACCATCGCCGGCCAAAAATTCGGGGAGACCCAGTACTTC. Protein sequence: CASSTIAGQKFGETQYF.